The entry below gives a single T cell receptor (beta chain) sequence along with its context. The specificity of this receptor is unknown. No qualities accompany the bases; no much larger clone lies one base away. The cohort consisted of approximately 670 healthy bone marrow donors. At the time of sampling, all cohort members were nominally healthy, though unrecorded immune exposures were likely present. The donor was CMV seropositive and belonged to the group of 250 to 300 seropositive cohort members. A peripheral blood sample was collected from each donor, and TCR beta sequencing was performed on peripheral blood mononuclear cells. Genomic DNA extraction from the blood cell samples was performed with the Qiagen DNeasy Blood Extraction Kit. The data originate from a study of cytomegalovirus exposure and HLA in healthy donors (dated by TCRdb to the late 2010s). Regarding the complete study: An earlier analysis of roughly 500 of the donors reported about 300 Gb of sequence data and 117 million unique TCR beta sequences obtained from about 170 million T cells. An early release that covered about 600 HLA-typed donors contained about 290 gigabases of sequencing data and tens of millions of unique TCR sequences. The genetic ancestry cluster associated with self-reported Caucasian donors included over 65% of the 398 genotyped donors. The study aimed to test whether signatures of past pathogen exposure could be identified by cataloging public T cell receptors. Using immunosequencing, the study profiled T cell repertoires from around 670 subjects and related those repertoires to cytomegalovirus serostatus. In addition to the first cohort of around 670 subjects, a separate validation cohort of 130 or so different subjects was used. To predict cytomegalovirus infection status, the study combined high-throughput TCR immunosequencing, statistical association of individual TCRs with disease status, and machine learning. To study patterns of TCR occurrence, a later analysis re-analyzed previously published TCR beta repertoires from 666 donors and added high-resolution HLA genotyping. In the later analysis, no new phenotypic data were used to find candidate immune exposures; instead, reliance was placed on TCR beta sequences and their occurrence across donors. In an earlier analysis of around 540 of the donors, high-throughput TCR beta sequencing was used to judge whether each TCR beta V gene segment behaved as functional or pseudogenic. Alongside the repertoire data, information on donor age, sex, ethnicity and CMV serostatus was compiled. A later genetic analysis used genome-wide SNP genotypes for about 65% of the 666 donors, treating that subset as a discovery cohort. Every repertoire in the discovery cohort had been generated on one and the same sequencing platform. HLA typing covered class I and class II loci at four-digit resolution. Typing coverage varied by locus: roughly 620-640 donors for A, B, C, DRB1 and DQB1; approximately 520 for DQA1; 606 for DPA1; approximately 450 for DPB1. Roughly 5 DR-DQ haplotypes were treated as single units for association and clustering because of strong linkage in the cohort. On average, over 200,000 unique TCR beta nucleotide sequences were sequenced per donor among 398 genotyped donors of the cohort, with around 19% of those sequences being non-productive.

The library came from the immunoSEQ multiplex PCR assay. For the multiplex PCR, a mixture combining 60 forward primers for TCR Vbeta segments and 13 reverse primers for TCR Jbeta segments was used. Amplification of the CDR3 region of rearranged TCR beta genes was performed with a multiplex PCR assay on genomic DNA. On the Illumina HiSeq System, the amplified TCR beta libraries were sequenced as 87-base-pair reads. In the original analysis: A later analysis counted some 80 million unique TCR beta chains across the 550 to 700 repertoires, and around 9.9 million of these chains were shared by at least two donors. Raw reads were error-corrected and collapsed into unique sequences by a nearest-neighbor algorithm in which closely related sequences were merged to remove PCR and sequencing errors. To assign V, D and J gene segments, CDR3 sequences were aligned to IMGT reference sequences. Each retained sequence needed at least a six-nucleotide match to both a V gene segment and a J gene segment. A rearrangement was called productive if the CDR3 had no stop codons and remained in frame with V and J, and every other rearrangement was called non-productive. CDR3 was defined according to IMGT convention as the region running from the second conserved V-encoded cysteine to the conserved J-encoded phenylalanine. The earlier analysis of about 570 of the donors excluded any sequence lacking an unambiguous match to a single V gene segment. In an earlier analysis of 587 of the donors, a V segment was called functional when productive rearrangements were above 56.7%, and segregating when the standard deviation between donors exceeded 5%. A statistical classification framework was developed to diagnose cytomegalovirus status using the catalog of TCR beta chain sequences. In a later analysis, TCR nucleotide sequences were compared against IMGT/GENE-DB human TR gene sequences so that V and J genes could be assigned. A later analysis assigned CDR3 sequences and most-parsimonious VDJ recombination scenarios with the TCRdist pipeline. A later analysis defined each TCR beta chain by its CDR3 amino acid sequence plus V-gene family, and excluded reads lacking a unique V-gene family. As a way to deal with suspected cross-contamination and a sequencing artifact, a later analysis dropped 450 to 600 nucleotide sequences that were highly shared and had low generation probability. In a later analysis, a clonal expansion index for each public chain was calculated from normalized within-repertoire ranks of inferred template counts. Generation probabilities in a later analysis came from a VDJ recombination model fitted to out-of-frame rearrangements, and those results were checked against IGoR. Hypergeometric tests were used in a later analysis to score TCR-TCR, TCR-HLA and TCR-CMV co-occurrence, with a repertoire-size bias correction applied to the TCR pairs. A later analysis estimated false discovery rates by permuting HLA or CMV assignments 20 times. A later analysis grouped co-occurring TCRs with DBSCAN, adding TCRdist sequence similarity when clustering within HLA-allele-positive subsets. Repertoires with fewer than 30,000 or more than 120,000 public chains, plus five repertoires with anomalous nucleotide sharing, were excluded from co-occurrence clustering. TCRdb obtained this table from immuneACCESS and retained in-frame rearrangements with V and J assigned. These tables miss some clones; where compared with another copy, unresolved V genes account for less than half of the shortfall, and the remainder is unexplained. Clone size and V and J calls were adopted from that table, with D and trimming inferred from the DNA. The sample has roughly 130,000 clones on record, about 74% of them singletons. 5.8% of the sample belongs to the ten largest clones.

The CDR3 starts with the cysteine, ends with the phenylalanine, and has 16 residues. The entry retains the CDR3 DNA only, 48 bases that are in frame from base 1. Here V drops 5 bases and J drops 6 bases, and the junction holds 13 bases not matched to any gene. CDR1 and CDR2, per the germline V gene (reference sequence), are LNHNV and YYDKDF. Broader findings and caveats from the paper: According to a later analysis, parvovirus B19, influenza, CMV and Epstein-Barr virus appeared linked to several top co-occurrence clusters. The authors suggested that the approach could potentially be extended to other disease states and immunological phenotypes. Most CMV-associated TCR beta chains appeared to be HLA-restricted in a later analysis, and the HLA associations seemed to be driven largely by CMV exposure. A further reported finding was that TCR beta sequences accurately predicted the HLA-A and HLA-B alleles for most subjects in the first cohort. According to a later analysis, TCR association rates differed among HLA loci, with DRB1 alleles showing the most associated TCRs and HLA-C alleles showing the fewest. In an earlier analysis of 587 of the donors, most TCR beta V segments were observed in productive rearrangements about 90% or about 30% of the time, broadly matching IMGT annotations. The earlier analysis of 450 to 700 of the donors excluded 15 to 20 rarely observed V segments, including chromosome 9 orphons, because counts were too low. The 87-base-pair reads could not distinguish some IMGT-functional V segments, including TRBV6-2 and TRBV6-3, so those segments were excluded. Strong co-occurrence of HLA alleles, especially DR and DQ, made assigning TCR associations to individual alleles difficult. Linkage disequilibrium might explain the correlated functional status among segregating V segments, but an unknown experimental factor could not be excluded. The classifier was reported to diagnose cytomegalovirus status with high specificity and sensitivity in both the original cohort and the validation cohort. In a later analysis, 15,000 to 20,000 TCR beta sequences were associated with specific HLA alleles at a false discovery rate of 0.05. A group of highly shared sequence variants was considered likely to be a technical artifact of the sequencing pipeline. A later analysis found that HLA-associated TCR beta chains were more clonally expanded and had lower generation probabilities than equally common non-associated chains. Presence/absence analyses assumed roughly uniform sequencing depth across donors, an assumption that may not hold. For the cohort, immune exposure information was limited to CMV serostatus. The study listed around 160 TCR beta chains as associated with cytomegalovirus. This cohort had only TCR beta chains sequenced, and the lack of alpha or paired-chain data limited which features could be detected. Most TCR sequences were observed very rarely across donors, whereas some public TCRs were present in many individuals. V-gene and J-gene trimming of TCR beta chains was associated with a missense DCLRE1C variant in a later genetic analysis, and the association was replicated in an independent cohort. According to a later genetic analysis, donors in an Asian-associated ancestry cluster had fewer N-insertions in productive TCRs than the approximately 700-donor mean. HLA typing was unavailable for some donors at each locus, so association tests used only the typed subset. A few of the identified cytomegalovirus-associated TCR beta chains were confirmed in vitro to be specific for cytomegalovirus antigens.

This clonotype was obtained from a woman aged 45 to 65 in good health and CMV-seropositive. Source material: PBMCs. The chain joins TRBV15 to TRBJ1-2, and 9 junctional nucleotides match TRBD1. CDR3 loop: CATSVSRTGGANGYTF. The nucleotides are TGTGCCACCAGCGTCTCTCGAACAGGGGGCGCGAATGGCTACACCTTC.